The next 29 T cell receptor beta chains were all read from a single sample in a study of molecular identifiers for immune sequencing clone quantification. One entry per CDR3 protein results from TCRdb running MiXCR on the PCR reads. In the table there are hundreds of thousands of distinct CDR3 sequences, about 25% of which are singletons. The sample comprised naive CD8+ T cells from blood, with Jurkat cell RNA spiked in. The subset denotes: FACS-sorted CD8+CD4-CCR7+CD45RA+ naive T cells. The receptors originated from a human donor in good health. Some libraries in this study had Jurkat cell RNA spiked in.

This clonotype was recorded at least ten times. This rearrangement joins TRBV12-5 to TRBJ2-3, with D possibly being TRBD2 (5 bases). The CDR3 is 14 residues long. Germline values: CDR1 LGHNT, CDR2 FRNRAP. V lost 7 bases and J 4 bases, leaving 15 bases between the germline ends. CDR3 sequence (DNA): TGTGCTAGTGCCTCCGCGGGTTTGGCAGATACGCAGTATTTT. Amino acid sequence: CASASAGLADTQYF.

A word on this clonotype: Germline is not matched at one junction end, which may reflect a read error. The V and J genes are TRBV6-5 and TRBJ2-2, with D possibly TRBD1 on 6 matching bases. The length of the CDR3 is 14 residues. Germline V gene sequence: CDR1 MNHEY, CDR2 SVGAGI. The CDR3 nucleotides are TGTGCCAGCAGTTCTGGACAGAACACCGGGGAGCTGCTATTT. This sequence encodes CASSSGQNTGELLF.

The V gene is TRBV13, the J gene TRBJ2-2; weak D call: TRBD2 (6 bases). Trimming shortened V by 2 bases and J by 6 bases, and 10 bases separated the two germline ends. Germline loops: CDR1 PRHDT, CDR2 FYEKMQ (reference sequence). The CDR3 sequence is 14 residues long. The CDR3 protein is CASSLKGGAGELFF. The CDR3 DNA reads as TGTGCCAGCAGCTTAAAGGGCGGGGCCGGGGAGCTGTTTTTT.

This clonotype was seen only once. Relative to the germline gene, one junction end is altered; a read error may explain this. The gene calls are TRBV4-1 and TRBJ2-7, with D perhaps TRBD1 or TRBD2 (5 bases each). The CDR3 extends over 16 amino acids. The germline gives CDR1 MGHRA, CDR2 YSYEKL. CDR3 bases: TGCGCCCACCGCCCACCGGGCCCGGGGCCTATCGCTGGGCCGTCCTTC. It specifies CAHRPPGPGPIAGPSF.

This clonotype was counted at least ten times. This rearrangement joins TRBV6-5 to TRBJ1-1; D is uncertain. There are 14 residues in the CDR3. V was cut by 5 bases and J by 6 bases, with 16 bases left in between. Germline V gives CDR1 MNHEY, CDR2 SVGAGI. The DNA of the CDR3 is TGTGCCAGCAGTCTGACGTCCCGACCGGCTGAAGCTTTCTTT. Amino acids: CASSLTSRPAEAFF.

V usage is TRBV12-3 or TRBV12-4 and J usage is TRBJ2-5, with 15 bases lining up with TRBD2. The CDR3 is 17 residues long. The V gene end was trimmed by 6 bases and the J gene end by 6 bases; junction bases not matched to a gene: 11. CDR3 in amino acids: CASSQGPGTSGGKTQYF. The CDR3 nucleotides read TGTGCCAGCAGCCAGGGTCCCGGGACTAGCGGGGGGAAGACCCAGTACTTC.

The rearrangement joins TRBV6-6 to TRBJ2-1, with TRBD2 matching 12 bases. J gave up 14 bases and V 7 bases, and 15 bases lay outside the gene matches. The CDR3 runs 15 residues. Germline-derived CDR1 and CDR2 are MNHNY and SVGAGI (reference sequence). The CDR3 bases are TGTGCCAGCAATCCTTTGAGTTGGACTAGCGGGATAAAGTTCTTC. Its protein is CASNPLSWTSGIKFF.

Worth noting for this clonotype: This may come from a read error, since a much larger clone is one base off. The rearrangement joins TRBV5-6 to TRBJ2-5, with D perhaps matching TRBD2 (5 bases). Germline V gives CDR1 SGHDT, CDR2 YYEEEE. The CDR3 runs to 13 residues. The CDR3 nucleotides are TGTGCCAGCAGCCCGAGCGGAACGGAGACCCGGTACTTC. This translates into CASSPSGTETRYF.

This clonotype turned up a few times. The rearrangement uses TRBV4-1 and TRBJ1-3; the D gene is possibly TRBD1 (6 bases). The V end lost 1 base, the J end lost 2 bases, and 18 bases lay between the germline ends. The CDR3 has 18 amino acids. Germline lookup yields CDR1 MGHRA and CDR2 YSYEKL. In nucleotides, the CDR3 is TGCGCCAGCAGCCAAGGGGGCAGGGGCCATCCGGCTGGAAACACCATATATTTT. It yields the protein CASSQGGRGHPAGNTIYF.

This clonotype has a count of ten or more. V is TRBV4-1 and J is TRBJ1-5; no firm D call. V lost 1 base, J lost 3 bases, and 7 bases lay in between. The V gene's germline CDR1 is MGHRA and CDR2 YSYEKL. This CDR3 is 14 amino acids long. In DNA, the CDR3 is TGCGCCAGCAGCCAAGTGGGTTACAATCAGCCCCAGCATTTT. This translates into CASSQVGYNQPQHF.

This clonotype was observed a handful of times. The chain employs TRBV20-1 and TRBJ2-1; a weak D match, TRBD2 (5 bases). This CDR3 is built from 17 residues. V lost 0 bases and J lost 2, with 17 bases in between. Germline V gives CDR1 DFQATT, CDR2 SNEGSKA (reference sequence). The CDR3 DNA reads as TGCAGTGCTAGAGATTGGGCTAGCCGGGATCCCTACAATGAGCAGTTCTTC. Translating it yields CSARDWASRDPYNEQFF.

This clonotype was counted a few times. The chain links TRBV7-9 to TRBJ2-5; D is perhaps TRBD1 or TRBD2 (5 bases each). V was shortened by 5 bases and J by 0 bases, with 7 bases between the two germline ends. Germline V gives CDR1 SEHNR, CDR2 FQNEAQ (reference sequence). The CDR3 has 13 amino acids. The CDR3 sequence: CASSGTYQETQYF. DNA of the CDR3: TGTGCCAGCAGCGGGACGTACCAAGAGACCCAGTACTTC.

In the case of this clonotype: A much larger clone differs from this one at a single base, so this may be a read error. This chain links TRBV12-3 or TRBV12-4 with TRBJ2-2; D gene unclear. Trimming pared 10 bases from V and 2 bases from J, leaving 11 bases between. The CDR3 has 13 residues. CDR3 sequence: CANRRPNTGELFF. The CDR3 DNA reads TGTGCCAACAGAAGACCTAACACCGGGGAGCTGTTTTTT.

This clonotype came up many times. The gene calls are TRBV28 and TRBJ1-5; D gene unclear. The CDR3 contains 17 residues. Deletions cut 2 bases from V and 0 bases from J, with 14 bases between. Germline V gene data show CDR1 as MDHEN and CDR2 as SYDVKM. In nucleotides, the CDR3 is TGTGCCAGCAGTTTAGCCCAGGAATCTTATAGCAATCAGCCCCAGCATTTT. As protein: CASSLAQESYSNQPQHF.

The V call is TRBV7-8, the J call TRBJ1-1; 12 bases align to TRBD1. CDR1 SGHVS and CDR2 FQNEAQ come from the germline V gene. The V and J ends lost 0 bases and 1 base, in that order; junction bases with no gene match: 0. This CDR3 has 16 residues. CDR3 amino acids: CASSLAGQGANTEAFF. The CDR3 region has the DNA TGTGCCAGCAGCTTAGCGGGACAGGGGGCGAACACTGAAGCTTTCTTT.

This clonotype occurred many times. The V and J genes are TRBV4-2 and TRBJ2-3; no reliable D call. The CDR3 length is 16 residues. CDR1 and CDR2 (germline): LGHNA, YNFKEQ. V lost 0 bases and J 3 bases, leaving 13 bases between the germline ends. The CDR3 protein is CASSQDRSLGTDTQYF. Here the CDR3 DNA reads TGTGCCAGCAGCCAAGATAGGAGTCTCGGAACAGATACGCAGTATTTT.

This clonotype was counted many times. Its ends do not fully match the called genes, so a read error is possible. V is TRBV28 and J is TRBJ2-7; D is unresolved. Germline lookup yields CDR1 MDHEN and CDR2 SYDVKM. This CDR3 is 11 amino acids long. CDR3 sequence reads: CASSFIGHVNF. Written as DNA, the CDR3 is TGTGCCAGCAGTTTCATCGGCCACGTGAACTTC.

The chain recombines TRBV15 with TRBJ1-5, with D possibly TRBD1 on 5 matching bases. In germline, CDR1 is LNHNV, CDR2 YYDKDF (reference sequence). Trimming removed 8 bases at V and 9 bases at J, with 26 bases between. The CDR3 loop spans 16 amino acids. The CDR3 DNA is TGTGCCACCGAGGATGCGGGGCAGGCCGCAACCTTGCCCCAGCATTTT. It translates to CATEDAGQAATLPQHF.

This clonotype was recorded many times. The chain combines TRBV20-1 with TRBJ1-3; D is unclear. V was shortened by 0 bases and J by 1 base, with 13 bases between the two germline ends. Germline values: CDR1 DFQATT, CDR2 SNEGSKA (reference sequence). The CDR3 covers 16 residues. CDR3 loop: CSARDRHPTSGNTIYF. As DNA, the CDR3 is TGCAGTGCTAGAGATCGCCATCCGACGTCTGGAAACACCATATATTTT.

This clonotype was detected ten times or more. The chain recombines TRBV5-4 with TRBJ2-1, with TRBD1 as a possible D gene (7 bases). This CDR3 has 20 amino acids. Looked up from germline, CDR1 is SGHNT and CDR2 is YYREEE (reference sequence). The V and J ends lost 0 bases and 9 bases respectively, with 31 bases between them. DNA of the CDR3: TGTGCCAGCAGCTTGGCGAGACAGGGAGGCGCCCAAGTCCGGGACGGTGAGCAGTTCTTC. It is translated as CASSLARQGGAQVRDGEQFF.

This clonotype was picked up many times. This chain links TRBV28 with TRBJ2-3, with TRBD1 identical over 7 bases. The CDR3 consists of 18 residues. With 5 bases clipped from V and 2 bases from J, the junction kept 16 bases outside the gene matches. Germline loops: CDR1 MDHEN, CDR2 SYDVKM. The CDR3 reads CASSPIGGGDRDTDTQYF. The CDR3 nucleotides read TGTGCCAGCAGTCCCATTGGGGGTGGGGACAGAGACACAGATACGCAGTATTTT.

This clonotype was picked up a small number of times. This may come from a read error, since a much larger clone is one base off. The chain joins TRBV12-3 or TRBV12-4 to TRBJ2-3; D is unclear. This CDR3 has 16 residues. This CDR3 is CASTPLRSRSTDPQYF. CDR3 in DNA: TGTGCCAGCACCCCGTTACGCAGCCGTTCCACAGATCCGCAGTATTTT.

The chain uses TRBV12-3 or TRBV12-4 and TRBJ2-7; TRBD1 might be the D (6 bases). The CDR3 consists of 15 residues. The ends were cut back, 5 bases at V and 2 bases at J, with 16 bases in the middle. This CDR3 is CASSLQPGTPYEQYF. In nucleotides, the CDR3 is TGTGCCAGCAGTCTCCAACCCGGGACACCCTACGAGCAGTACTTC.

This clonotype was observed many times. The chain links TRBV29-1 to TRBJ2-3; a weak D match, TRBD1 (5 bases). V was clipped by 4 bases and J by 1 base, with 12 bases between them. The CDR3 is 14 residues long. The germline V gene has CDR1 SQVTM and CDR2 ANQGSEA. The CDR3 loop reads CSVVPQGGTDTQYF. For the CDR3, the DNA is TGCAGCGTTGTTCCGCAGGGTGGCACAGATACGCAGTATTTT.

This clonotype turned up a few times. This chain links TRBV7-8 with TRBJ1-2; 7 positions match TRBD1. Per germline, CDR1 SGHVS and CDR2 FQNEAQ. This CDR3 has 15 residues. V dropped 1 base and J dropped 2; count of bases not matched to a gene: 4. The CDR3 coding sequence is TGTGCCAGCAGCTTAGAGGGCAGGGGGAACTATGGCTACACCTTC. It translates to CASSLEGRGNYGYTF.

Only a few counts were recorded for this clonotype. The J gene is TRBJ1-5, the V gene TRBV19; a weak D match, TRBD1 (5 bases). With 6 bases removed from V and 1 base from J, the gap between germline ends came to 13 bases. Germline V lookup: CDR1 LNHDA, CDR2 SQIVND (reference sequence). The CDR3 runs to 15 residues. This chain's CDR3 is CASSRDARSNQPQHF. CDR3 in DNA: TGTGCCAGTAGCCGGGACGCTCGAAGCAATCAGCCCCAGCATTTT.

The chain has TRBV20-1 and TRBJ2-7; 8 nucleotides agree with TRBD2. This CDR3 comprises 13 residues. Trimming cost V 3 bases and J 4 bases; bases outside gene matches: 5. Germline assignment: CDR1 DFQATT and CDR2 SNEGSKA (reference sequence). The CDR3 sequence: CSARYSGGYEQYF. The CDR3 coding sequence is TGCAGTGCTAGGTACAGCGGGGGATACGAGCAGTACTTC.

This clonotype was recorded many times. The chain has TRBV12-3 or TRBV12-4 and TRBJ2-5, with 10 bases fitting TRBD2. The CDR3 covers 14 residues. V was clipped by 6 bases and J by 5 bases; unmatched bases: 6. The CDR3 is CASSTGTSDETQYF. The CDR3 nucleotides are TGTGCCAGCAGCACCGGGACTAGCGACGAGACCCAGTACTTC.

This clonotype was recorded a few times. V is TRBV12-3 or TRBV12-4 and J is TRBJ1-4, with 7 bases fitting TRBD1. The CDR3 runs to 14 residues. V lost 6 bases, J lost 7 bases, and 8 bases stayed unmatched. CDR3 residues: CASSLTGRGEKLFF. DNA for the CDR3: TGTGCCAGCAGCCTGACAGGGAGGGGTGAAAAACTGTTTTTT.